The T cell receptor (beta chain) described here comes from a study of cytomegalovirus exposure and HLA in healthy donors. The study, taken as a whole, reports: Diagnosis of cytomegalovirus status made by the classifier reportedly showed high specificity and sensitivity. A list of 150 to 200 TCR beta chains associated with cytomegalovirus was given. Later analysis demonstrated an association between a missense DCLRE1C variant and TCR beta V- and J-gene trimming.

Concerning this clone itself: Its antigen is unknown.

Primers: 60 Vbeta forward and 13 Jbeta reverse. Original analysis: Later work found 80 million to 85 million unique TCR beta chains, with 9.5 million to 11 million shared. Sequencing was performed with immunoSEQ multiplex PCR; in TCRdb, only in-frame clones are kept and a portion is missing. The DNA gave D and trimming, while V, J and clone size come from that table. The sample contains fewer than 200,000 clones, around 78% of which appear only once. The CDR3 is made up of 15 amino acids. Germline CDR1 SGHRS, CDR2 YFSETQ. Trimming at V came to 0 bases and at J to 5 bases, leaving 5 bases not matched to a gene.

The source is a woman aged 30 to 39 in good health and CMV-seropositive. The V and J genes are TRBV5-1 and TRBJ2-5, with 9 bases aligning to TRBD1. Material for sequencing was PBMCs. CDR3 nucleotides: TGCGCCAGCAGCTTGGAGACAGGGGGGAAGGAGACCCAGTACTTC. It is translated as CASSLETGGKETQYF.